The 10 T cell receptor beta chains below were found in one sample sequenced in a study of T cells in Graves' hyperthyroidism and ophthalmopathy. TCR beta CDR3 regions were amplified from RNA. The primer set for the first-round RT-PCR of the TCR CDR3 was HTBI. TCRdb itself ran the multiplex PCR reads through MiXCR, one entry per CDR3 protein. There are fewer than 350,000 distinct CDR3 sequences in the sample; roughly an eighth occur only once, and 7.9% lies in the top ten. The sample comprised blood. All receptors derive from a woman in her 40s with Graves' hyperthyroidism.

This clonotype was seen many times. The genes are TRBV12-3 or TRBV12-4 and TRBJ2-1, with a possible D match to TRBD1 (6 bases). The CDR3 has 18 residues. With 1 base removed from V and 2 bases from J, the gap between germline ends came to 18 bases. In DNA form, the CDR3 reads TGTGCCAGCAGTTTAGTGGGGGCGCGTGGGGGAGCCTACAATGAGCAGTTCTTC. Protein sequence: CASSLVGARGGAYNEQFF.

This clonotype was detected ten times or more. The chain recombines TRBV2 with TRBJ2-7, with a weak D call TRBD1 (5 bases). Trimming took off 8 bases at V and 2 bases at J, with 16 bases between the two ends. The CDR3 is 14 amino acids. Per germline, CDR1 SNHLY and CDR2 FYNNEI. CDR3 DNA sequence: TGTGCCAGCGGATCTGGGGCAGGAGCCTACGAGCAGTACTTC. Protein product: CASGSGAGAYEQYF.

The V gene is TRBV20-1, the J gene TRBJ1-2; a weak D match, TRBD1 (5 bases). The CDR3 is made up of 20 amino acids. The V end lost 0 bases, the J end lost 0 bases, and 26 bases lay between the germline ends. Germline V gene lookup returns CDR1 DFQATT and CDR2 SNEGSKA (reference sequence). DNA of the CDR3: TGCAGTGCTAGAGATACACAGGCGTCCCTTCTTACCCAAGCTAACTATGGCTACACCTTC. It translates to CSARDTQASLLTQANYGYTF.

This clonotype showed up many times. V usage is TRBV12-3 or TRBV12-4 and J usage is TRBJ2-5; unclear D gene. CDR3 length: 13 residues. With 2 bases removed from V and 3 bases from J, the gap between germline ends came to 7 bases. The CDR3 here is CASSLKLKETQYF. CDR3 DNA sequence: TGTGCCAGCAGTTTAAAGCTAAAAGAGACCCAGTACTTC.

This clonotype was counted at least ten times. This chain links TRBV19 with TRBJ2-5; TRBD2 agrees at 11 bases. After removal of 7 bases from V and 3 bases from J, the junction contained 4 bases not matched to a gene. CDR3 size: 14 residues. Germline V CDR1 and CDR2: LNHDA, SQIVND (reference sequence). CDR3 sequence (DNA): TGTGCCAGTACTCCGGGACTAGCGGAAGAGACCCAGTACTTC. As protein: CASTPGLAEETQYF.

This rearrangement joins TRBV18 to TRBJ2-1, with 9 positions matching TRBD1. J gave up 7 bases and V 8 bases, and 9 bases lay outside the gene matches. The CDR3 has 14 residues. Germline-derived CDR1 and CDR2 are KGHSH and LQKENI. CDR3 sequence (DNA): TGTGCCAGCCCCCCGGGACAGGGCGGAAATGAGCAGTTCTTC. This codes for CASPPGQGGNEQFF.

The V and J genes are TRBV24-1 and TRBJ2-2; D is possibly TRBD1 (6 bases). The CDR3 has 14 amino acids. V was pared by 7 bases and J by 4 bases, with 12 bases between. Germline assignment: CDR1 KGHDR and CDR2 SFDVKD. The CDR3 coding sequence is TGTGCCACCAGAGAAACAGGGCGCACCGGGGAGCTGTTTTTT. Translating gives CATRETGRTGELFF.

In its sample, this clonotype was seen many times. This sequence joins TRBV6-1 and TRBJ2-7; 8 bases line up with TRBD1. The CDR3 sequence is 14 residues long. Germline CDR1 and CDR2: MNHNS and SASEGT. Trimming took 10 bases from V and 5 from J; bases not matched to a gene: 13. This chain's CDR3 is CATHRGDHDHEQYF. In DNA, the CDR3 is TGTGCCACCCACAGGGGGGACCACGACCACGAGCAGTACTTC.

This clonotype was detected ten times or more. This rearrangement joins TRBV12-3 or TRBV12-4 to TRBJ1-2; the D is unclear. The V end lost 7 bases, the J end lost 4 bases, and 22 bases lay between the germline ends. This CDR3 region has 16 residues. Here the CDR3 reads CASTQAKTRGVYGYTF. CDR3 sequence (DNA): TGTGCCAGCACTCAAGCGAAAACCCGAGGCGTCTATGGCTACACCTTC.

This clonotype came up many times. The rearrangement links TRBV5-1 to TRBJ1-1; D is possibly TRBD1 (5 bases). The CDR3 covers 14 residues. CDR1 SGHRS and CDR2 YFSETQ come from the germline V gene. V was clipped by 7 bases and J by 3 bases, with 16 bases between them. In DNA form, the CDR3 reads TGCGCCAGCTCCGAGCAGGGAGTGGACACTGAAGCTTTCTTT. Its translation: CASSEQGVDTEAFF.